Reported below is one T cell receptor (beta chain). The antigen remains undetermined. This CDR3 has 15 amino acids. V gave up 2 bases and J gave up 8 bases, with 14 bases separating them. Germline V gene data show CDR1 as SGDLS and CDR2 as YYNGEE. This sample is part of a study of cytomegalovirus exposure and HLA in healthy donors. Study-level points and caveats: The productive fraction for most TCR beta V segments was about 90% or about 30% in an earlier analysis. At a 0.05 false discovery rate, a later analysis found about 17,000 TCR beta sequences to be associated with HLA alleles. Testing in vitro showed a few CMV-associated chains specific for CMV antigens.

The PCR used 60 Vbeta and 13 Jbeta primers. Assay used: immunoSEQ multiplex PCR; TCRdb lists only in-frame clones, some missing. Of about 150,000 clones detected, more than 65% appear once; the ten largest clones hold roughly 1.4%. The origin of this receptor is a middle-aged man in good health and CMV-seropositive. Specimen: PBMCs. The chain has TRBV9 and TRBJ1-6; tentatively, D is TRBD1 (5 bases). The chain's CDR3 is CASSVGTRVDSPLHF. CDR3 in DNA: TGTGCCAGCAGCGTGGGTACCAGGGTGGATTCACCCCTCCACTTT.